The present entry profiles one T cell receptor (beta chain) with its context. This specimen belongs to a study of control samples from healthy donors and cancer patients. This CDR3 spans 16 amino acids. Germline CDR1 reads LGHNA; CDR2 reads YNFKEQ. V lost 4 bases, J lost 1 base, and 17 bases lay in between. Assay: immunoSEQ multiplex PCR; the TCRdb copy retains only in-frame clones and omits some. The data show 75,000 to 100,000 clones, approximately 90% seen once. This clonotype originated in a woman aged 45-65 years in good health. The rearrangement links TRBV4-2 to TRBJ2-7; TRBD1 is a possible D gene (6 bases). Sequencing was carried out using blood. DNA for the CDR3: TGTGCCAGCAGCCTCGAAGGCAGGGGCTTTTCCTACGAGCAGTACTTC. It codes for CASSLEGRGFSYEQYF.